This T cell receptor beta chain was obtained from a study of blood T cell repertoires in COVID-19. In the study overall: Acute and convalescent COVID-19 specimens originated in the United States, Italy and Spain. T cells, B-cell-depleted T cells, or PBMCs supplied cDNA or gDNA.

This clone was observed once. In the authors' workflow: Reference gene primer amplification in the assay estimated nucleated cell counts. Clones were sequenced by immunoSEQ multiplex PCR, and TCRdb holds only the in-frame ones, with some missing. That table furnishes V, J and clone size, whereas the DNA furnished D and trimming. Of 9,500 to 10,000 clones listed, roughly 81% are singletons. Per germline, CDR1 SEHNR and CDR2 FQNEAQ (reference sequence). The ends were cut back, 0 bases at V and 0 bases at J, with 10 bases in the middle. The length of the CDR3 is 16 residues. This TCR came from a man aged 60 to 75 with active COVID-19. This rearrangement joins TRBV7-9 to TRBJ2-3, with D uncertain. The sequenced sample was peripheral blood. CDR3 nucleotides: TGTGCCAGCAGCTTAGCTGAGGCGGTCAGCACAGATACGCAGTATTTT. As protein: CASSLAEAVSTDTQYF.